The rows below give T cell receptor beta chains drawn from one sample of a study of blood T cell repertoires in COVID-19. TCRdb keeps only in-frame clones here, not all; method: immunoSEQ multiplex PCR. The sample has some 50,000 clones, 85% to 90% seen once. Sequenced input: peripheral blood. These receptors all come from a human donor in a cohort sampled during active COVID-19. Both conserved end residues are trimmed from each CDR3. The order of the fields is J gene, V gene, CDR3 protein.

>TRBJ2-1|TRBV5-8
ASSPGQGRYNEQF
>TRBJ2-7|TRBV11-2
ASSLFGSPLDYEQY
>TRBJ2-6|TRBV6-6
ASSRDRVRGANVLT
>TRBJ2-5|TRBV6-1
ASSERAGGRETQY
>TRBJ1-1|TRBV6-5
ASRTGTGEAF
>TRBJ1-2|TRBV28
ASSSGNYGYT
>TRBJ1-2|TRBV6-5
ASRGQGIGGYT
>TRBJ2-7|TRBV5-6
ASSEGGYYEQY
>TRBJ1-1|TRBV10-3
AISVSQGARAEAF
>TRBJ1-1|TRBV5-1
ASSWGQGRSTEAF
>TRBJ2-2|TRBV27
ASSLSGRGNTGELF
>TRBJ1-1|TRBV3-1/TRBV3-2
ASSQNLPGGSGTEAF
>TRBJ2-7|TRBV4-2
ASSPTGTGSSYEQY
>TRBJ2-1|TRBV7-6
ASSLAAGLADNEQF
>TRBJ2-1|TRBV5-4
ASSLGASGQSYNEQF
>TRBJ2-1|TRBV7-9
ASSYAASGHNEQF
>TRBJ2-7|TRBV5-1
ASSLGGGYEQY
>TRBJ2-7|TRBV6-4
ASSVDIGPYEQY
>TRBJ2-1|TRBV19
ASSIRLAGNEQF
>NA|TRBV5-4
ASSGKTSGTSQSAVTQY
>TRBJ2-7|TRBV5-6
ASSLGGLGISYEQY
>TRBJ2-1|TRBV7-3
ASSLQGYNEQF
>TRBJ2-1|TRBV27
ASSLRLAGANEQF
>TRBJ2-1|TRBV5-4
ATGMTSGSGVDEQF
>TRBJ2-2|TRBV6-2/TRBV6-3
ASSYSRQTGELF
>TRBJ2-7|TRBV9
ASSVRPEAGTTYEQY
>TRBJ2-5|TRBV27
ASSLYWTSAVETQY